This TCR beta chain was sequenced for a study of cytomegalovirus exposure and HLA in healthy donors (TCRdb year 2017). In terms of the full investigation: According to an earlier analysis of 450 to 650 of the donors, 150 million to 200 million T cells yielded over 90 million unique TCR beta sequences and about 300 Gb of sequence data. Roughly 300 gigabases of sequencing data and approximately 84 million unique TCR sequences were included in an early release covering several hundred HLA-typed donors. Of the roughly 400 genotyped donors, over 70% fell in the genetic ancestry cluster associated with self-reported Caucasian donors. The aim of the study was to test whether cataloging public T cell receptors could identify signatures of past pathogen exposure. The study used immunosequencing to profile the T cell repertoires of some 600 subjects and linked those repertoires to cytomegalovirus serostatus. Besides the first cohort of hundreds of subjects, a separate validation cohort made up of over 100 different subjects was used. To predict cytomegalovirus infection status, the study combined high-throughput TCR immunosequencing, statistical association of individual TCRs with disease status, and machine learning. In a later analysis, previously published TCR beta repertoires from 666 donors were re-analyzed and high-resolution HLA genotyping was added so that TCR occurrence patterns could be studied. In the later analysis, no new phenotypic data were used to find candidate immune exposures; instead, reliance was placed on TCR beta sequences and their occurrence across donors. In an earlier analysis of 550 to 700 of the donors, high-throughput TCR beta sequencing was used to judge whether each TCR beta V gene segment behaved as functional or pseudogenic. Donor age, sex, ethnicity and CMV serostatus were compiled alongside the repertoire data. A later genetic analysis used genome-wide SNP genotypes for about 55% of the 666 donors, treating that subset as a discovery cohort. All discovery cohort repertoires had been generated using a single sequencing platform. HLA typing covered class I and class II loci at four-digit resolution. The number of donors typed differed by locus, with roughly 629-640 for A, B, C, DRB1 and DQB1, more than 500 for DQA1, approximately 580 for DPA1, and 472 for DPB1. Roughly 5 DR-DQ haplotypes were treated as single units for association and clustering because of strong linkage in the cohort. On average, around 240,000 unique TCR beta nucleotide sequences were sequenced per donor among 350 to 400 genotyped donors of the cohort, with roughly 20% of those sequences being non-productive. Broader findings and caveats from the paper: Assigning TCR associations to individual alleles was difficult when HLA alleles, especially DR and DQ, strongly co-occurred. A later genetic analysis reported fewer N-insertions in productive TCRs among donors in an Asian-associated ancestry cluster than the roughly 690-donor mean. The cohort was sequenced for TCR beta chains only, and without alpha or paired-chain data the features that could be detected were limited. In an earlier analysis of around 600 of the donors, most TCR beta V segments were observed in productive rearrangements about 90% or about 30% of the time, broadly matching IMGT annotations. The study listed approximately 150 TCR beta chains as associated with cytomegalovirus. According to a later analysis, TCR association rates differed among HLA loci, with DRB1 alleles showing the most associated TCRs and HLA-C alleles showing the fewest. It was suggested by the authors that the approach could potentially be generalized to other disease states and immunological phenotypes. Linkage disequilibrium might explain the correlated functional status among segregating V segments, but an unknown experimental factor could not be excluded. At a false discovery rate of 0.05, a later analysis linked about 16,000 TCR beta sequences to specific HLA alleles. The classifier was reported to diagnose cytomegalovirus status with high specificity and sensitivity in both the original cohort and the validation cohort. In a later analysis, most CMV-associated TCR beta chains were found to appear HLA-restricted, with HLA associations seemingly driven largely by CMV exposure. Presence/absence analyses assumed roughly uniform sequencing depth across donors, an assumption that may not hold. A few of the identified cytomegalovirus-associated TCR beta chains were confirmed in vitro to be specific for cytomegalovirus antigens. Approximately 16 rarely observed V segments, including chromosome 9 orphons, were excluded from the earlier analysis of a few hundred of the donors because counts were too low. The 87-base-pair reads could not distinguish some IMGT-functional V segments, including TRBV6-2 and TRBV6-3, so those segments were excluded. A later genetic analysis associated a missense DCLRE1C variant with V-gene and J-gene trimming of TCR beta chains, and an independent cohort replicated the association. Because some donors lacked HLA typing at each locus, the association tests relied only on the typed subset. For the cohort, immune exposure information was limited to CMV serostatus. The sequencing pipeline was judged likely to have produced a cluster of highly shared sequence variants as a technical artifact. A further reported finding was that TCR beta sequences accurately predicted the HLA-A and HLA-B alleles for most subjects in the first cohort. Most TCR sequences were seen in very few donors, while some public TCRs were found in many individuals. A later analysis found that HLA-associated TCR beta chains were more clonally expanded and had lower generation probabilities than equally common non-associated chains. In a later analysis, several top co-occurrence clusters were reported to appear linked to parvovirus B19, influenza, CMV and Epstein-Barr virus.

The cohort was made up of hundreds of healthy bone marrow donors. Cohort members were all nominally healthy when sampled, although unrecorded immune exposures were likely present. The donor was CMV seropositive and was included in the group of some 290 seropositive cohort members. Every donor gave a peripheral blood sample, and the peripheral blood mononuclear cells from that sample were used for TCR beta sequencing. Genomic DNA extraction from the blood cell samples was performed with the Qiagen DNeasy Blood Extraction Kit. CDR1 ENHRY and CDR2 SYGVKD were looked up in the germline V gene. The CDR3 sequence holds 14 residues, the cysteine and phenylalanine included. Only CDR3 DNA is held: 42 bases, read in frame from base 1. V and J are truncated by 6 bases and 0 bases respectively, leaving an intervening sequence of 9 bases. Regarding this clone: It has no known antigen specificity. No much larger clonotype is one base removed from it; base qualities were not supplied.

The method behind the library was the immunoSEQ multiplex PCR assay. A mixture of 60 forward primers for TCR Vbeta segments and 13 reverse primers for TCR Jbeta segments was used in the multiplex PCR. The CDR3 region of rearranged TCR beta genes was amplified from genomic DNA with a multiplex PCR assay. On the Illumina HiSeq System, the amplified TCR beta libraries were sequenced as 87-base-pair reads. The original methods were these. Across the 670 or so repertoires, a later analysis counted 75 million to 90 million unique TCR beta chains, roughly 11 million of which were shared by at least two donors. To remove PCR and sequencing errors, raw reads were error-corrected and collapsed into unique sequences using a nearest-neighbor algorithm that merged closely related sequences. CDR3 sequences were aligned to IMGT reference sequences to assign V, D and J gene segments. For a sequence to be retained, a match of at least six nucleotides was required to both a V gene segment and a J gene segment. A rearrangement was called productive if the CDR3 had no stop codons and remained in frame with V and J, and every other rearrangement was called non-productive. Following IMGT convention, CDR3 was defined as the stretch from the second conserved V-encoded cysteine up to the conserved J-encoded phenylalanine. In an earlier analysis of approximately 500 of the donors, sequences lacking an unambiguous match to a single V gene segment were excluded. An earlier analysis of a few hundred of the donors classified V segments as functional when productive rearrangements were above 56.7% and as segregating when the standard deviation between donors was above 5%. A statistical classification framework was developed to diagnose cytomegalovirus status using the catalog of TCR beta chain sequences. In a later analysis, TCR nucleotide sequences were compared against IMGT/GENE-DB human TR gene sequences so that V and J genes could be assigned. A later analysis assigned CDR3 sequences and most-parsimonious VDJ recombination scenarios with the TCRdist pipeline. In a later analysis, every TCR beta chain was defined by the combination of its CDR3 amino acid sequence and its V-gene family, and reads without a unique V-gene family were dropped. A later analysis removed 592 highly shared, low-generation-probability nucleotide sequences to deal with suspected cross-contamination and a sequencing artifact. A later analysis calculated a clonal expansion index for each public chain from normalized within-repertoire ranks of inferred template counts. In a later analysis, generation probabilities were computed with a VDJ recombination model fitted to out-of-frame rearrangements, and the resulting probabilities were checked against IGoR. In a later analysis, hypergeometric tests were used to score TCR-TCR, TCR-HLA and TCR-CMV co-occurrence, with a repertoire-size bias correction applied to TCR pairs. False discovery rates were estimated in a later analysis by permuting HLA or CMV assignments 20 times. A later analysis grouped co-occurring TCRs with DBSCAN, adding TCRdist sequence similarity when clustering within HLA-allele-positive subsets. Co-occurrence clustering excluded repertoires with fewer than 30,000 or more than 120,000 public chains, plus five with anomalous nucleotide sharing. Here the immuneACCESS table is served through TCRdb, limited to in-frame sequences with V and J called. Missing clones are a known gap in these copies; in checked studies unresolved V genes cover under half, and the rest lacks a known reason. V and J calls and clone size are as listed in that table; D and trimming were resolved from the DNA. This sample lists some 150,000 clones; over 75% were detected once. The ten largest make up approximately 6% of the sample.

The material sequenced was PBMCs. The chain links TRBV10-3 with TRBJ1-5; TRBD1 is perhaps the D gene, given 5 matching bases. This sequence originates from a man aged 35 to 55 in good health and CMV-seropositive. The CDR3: CAIRDINSNQPQHF. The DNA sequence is TGTGCCATCAGGGACATTAATAGCAATCAGCCCCAGCATTTT.